This record covers a single T cell receptor (beta chain). Its antigen remains unknown. This sample is drawn from a study of cytomegalovirus exposure and HLA in healthy donors. Trimming removed 7 bases from V and 6 bases from J, with 13 bases in between. Germline V lookup: CDR1 LNHDA, CDR2 SQIVND (reference sequence). This CDR3 is built from 13 residues. PCR involved 60 Vbeta and 13 Jbeta primers. Using immunoSEQ multiplex PCR, the repertoire was profiled, and TCRdb retains in-frame clones only, with some absent. The data hold 100,000 to 150,000 clones, with less than 90% observed a single time. Study-level points and caveats: Upon later analysis, TCR association rates were observed to vary by HLA locus, being highest for DRB1 and lowest for HLA-C. The listing of roughly 160 TCR beta chains classed them as cytomegalovirus-associated. Cytomegalovirus status was reportedly diagnosed by the classifier with high specificity and sensitivity. Most subjects' HLA-A and HLA-B alleles were reportedly predicted from TCR beta sequences.

The chain links TRBV19 to TRBJ1-5; possibly TRBD1 for D (6 bases). The clonotype comes from a man aged 40-49 years in good health and CMV-seronegative. Material: PBMCs. This chain's CDR3 is CASTLQGGQPQHF. CDR3 DNA sequence: TGTGCCAGTACCCTCCAAGGGGGTCAGCCCCAGCATTTT. Variable domain in full (rest from reference TRBV19 and TRBJ1-5): DGGITQSPKYLFRKEGQNVTLSCEQNLNHDAMYWYRQDPGQGLRLIYYSQIVNDFQKGDIAEGYSVSREKKESFPLTVTSAQKNPTAFYLCASTLQGGQPQHFGDGTRLSIL.